These 19 T cell receptor beta chains came from one sample sequenced in a study of beta chain features in type 1 diabetes. Of the isolated RNA, all was reverse transcribed, and so the sequenced material was expressed TCRB transcripts. The repertoire was sequenced with immunoSEQ multiplex PCR; TCRdb's copy has only in-frame clones and lacks some. The table has about 620,000 clones, around 15% seen once. Sequenced sample: naive CD4+ T cells from blood. Source of these receptors: a man aged 18 to 29 in good health.

The sample holds a few counts of this clone. The V and J genes are TRBV7-2 and TRBJ2-3; 9 bases map to TRBD2. Germline assignment: CDR1 SGHTA and CDR2 FQGNSA. The CDR3 has 15 residues. After removal of 3 bases from V and 7 bases from J, the junction contained 8 bases not matched to a gene. The CDR3 nucleotides read TGTGCCAGCAGCTTGGTTAGCGGGGGAAAGAATACGCAGTATTTT. Its translation is CASSLVSGGKNTQYF.

This clone was observed a handful of times. This chain's CDR3 is CASSRTGTGELFF. CDR3 nucleotides: TGTGCCAGCAGTCGAACCGGGACAGGGGAGCTGTTTTTT. The rearrangement uses TRBV7-9 and TRBJ2-2, with D tentatively TRBD1 (6 bases). V lost 6 bases and J 8 bases, leaving 13 bases between the germline ends. This CDR3 spans 13 amino acids. CDR1 is SEHNR, CDR2 FQNEAQ, per germline (reference sequence). Based on the CDR3 plus reference TRBV7-9 and TRBJ2-2, the full variable domain is DTGVSQNPRHKITKRGQNVTFRCDPISEHNRLYWYRQTLGQGPEFLTYFQNEAQLEKSRLLSDRFSAERPKGSFSTLEIQRTEQGDSAMYLCASSRTGTGELFFGEGSRLTVL.

The chain has TRBV25-1 and TRBJ1-1, with TRBD1 matching 10 bases. V gave up 5 bases and J gave up 5 bases; unmatched junction bases: 5. CDR3 length equals 14 residues. Germline loops: CDR1 MGHDK, CDR2 SYGVNS. CDR3 region: CASSKPGQGTEAFF. CDR3 nucleotide sequence: TGTGCCAGCAGTAAACCGGGACAGGGGACTGAAGCTTTCTTT.

In this sample, this clone turned up a few times. The CDR3 DNA sequence: TGTGCCAGCAGTGAGCAACAGGGGTTAAACTATGGCTACACCTTC. Its protein product is CASSEQQGLNYGYTF. This chain links TRBV6-1 with TRBJ1-2, with 7 bases that match TRBD1. V was pared by 3 bases and J by 2 bases, with 6 bases of the junction left unmatched. The germline V gene encodes CDR1 MNHNS and CDR2 SASEGT. CDR3 length equals 15 residues.

This clone occurred a few times. This sequence joins TRBV5-5 and TRBJ1-2; TRBD1 might be the D (5 bases). Germline V gene sequence: CDR1 SGHKS, CDR2 YYEKEE (reference sequence). V was cut by 0 bases and J by 2 bases, with 11 bases left in between. This CDR3 is built from 15 residues. CDR3 sequence reads: CASSLAGTRNYGYTF. The CDR3 coding sequence is TGTGCCAGCAGCTTGGCCGGGACTCGGAACTATGGCTACACCTTC. The complete variable domain, with remaining parts taken from reference TRBV5-5 and TRBJ1-2, reads DAGVTQSPTHLIKTRGQQVTLRCSPISGHKSVSWYQQVLGQGPQFIFQYYEKEERGRGNFPDRFSARQFPNYSSELNVNALLLGDSALYLCASSLAGTRNYGYTFGSGTRLTVV.

The V call is TRBV19, the J call TRBJ2-3; tentatively, D is TRBD1 (6 bases). CDR1 and CDR2 from the germline V gene are LNHDA and SQIVND (reference sequence). V lost 4 bases and J lost 0, with 17 bases in between. The CDR3 consists of 17 residues. This CDR3 is CASSTQTTGVSTDTQYF. DNA for the CDR3: TGTGCCAGTAGTACTCAGACGACAGGTGTGAGCACAGATACGCAGTATTTT. Full variable domain (remainder filled in from reference TRBV19 and TRBJ2-3): DGGITQSPKYLFRKEGQNVTLSCEQNLNHDAMYWYRQDPGQGLRLIYYSQIVNDFQKGDIAEGYSVSREKKESFPLTVTSAQKNPTAFYLCASSTQTTGVSTDTQYFGPGTRLTVL.

CDR3 nucleotide sequence: TGTGCCAGCAGTCCGGACAGGGGGGGAGAGACCCAGTACTTC. Translation: CASSPDRGGETQYF. The gene calls are TRBV28 and TRBJ2-5; 10 bases align to TRBD1. V lost 5 bases to trimming and J lost 4 bases; unmatched junction nucleotides: 4. The CDR3 spans 14 residues. Germline values: CDR1 MDHEN, CDR2 SYDVKM.

The chain joins TRBV19 to TRBJ2-5; 7 nucleotides match TRBD1. This CDR3 has 15 amino acids. The germline V gene has CDR1 LNHDA and CDR2 SQIVND (reference sequence). V gave up 6 bases and J gave up 2 bases; unmatched junction bases: 9. The CDR3 here is CASRRGQTNQETQYF. The CDR3 DNA follows: TGTGCCAGTAGGAGGGGACAGACTAATCAAGAGACCCAGTACTTC.

The chain carries TRBV9 and TRBJ2-1; D remains unclear. The germline V and J ends were trimmed by 1 base and 5 bases, with 13 bases remaining between them. The germline CDR1 and CDR2 sequences are SGDLS and YYNGEE. The CDR3 spans 15 residues. DNA for the CDR3: TGTGCCAGCAGCGTATCCCTGGATAGAGACAATGAGCAGTTCTTC. Translating it yields CASSVSLDRDNEQFF.

The genes are TRBV7-9 and TRBJ2-5, with D maybe TRBD1 (7 bases). Trimming cost V 1 base and J 4 bases, with 19 bases left between them. The CDR3 consists of 17 residues. Germline V gene data show CDR1 as SEHNR and CDR2 as FQNEAQ (reference sequence). CDR3 sequence: CASSLGRDSTPRETQYF. The CDR3 bases are TGTGCCAGCAGCTTAGGGCGGGACAGCACCCCCCGAGAGACCCAGTACTTC.

This clone occurred once. J is TRBJ1-5 and V is TRBV28; 9 positions agree with TRBD1. Unmatched junction bases numbered 10, after V lost 4 bases and J lost 0 bases. The CDR3 is 18 residues long. CDR1 MDHEN and CDR2 SYDVKM come from the germline V gene. The chain's CDR3 is CASSSLRDRAYSNQPQHF. For the CDR3, the DNA is TGTGCCAGCAGTTCTCTACGGGACAGGGCTTATAGCAATCAGCCCCAGCATTTT. Drawing the rest from reference TRBV28 and TRBJ1-5, the complete variable domain is DVKVTQSSRYLVKRTGEKVFLECVQDMDHENMFWYRQDPGLGLRLIYFSYDVKMKEKGDIPEGYSVSREKKERFSLILESASTNQTSMYLCASSSLRDRAYSNQPQHFGDGTRLSIL.

The sample holds a few counts of this clone. J is TRBJ2-2 and V is TRBV13; D remains unclear. Deletions cut 0 bases from V and 7 bases from J, with 12 bases between. CDR3 length: 15 residues. Germline V gives CDR1 PRHDT, CDR2 FYEKMQ (reference sequence). The CDR3 region is CASSLGTAAFGELFF. CDR3 nucleotide sequence: TGTGCCAGCAGCTTAGGAACTGCGGCGTTCGGGGAGCTGTTTTTT.

This clone was observed a few times. The V and J genes are TRBV11-3 and TRBJ2-1; no firm D call. V dropped 0 bases and J dropped 14 bases, with 17 bases sitting between them. The length of the CDR3 is 14 residues. In germline, CDR1 is SGHNT, CDR2 YENEEA. This CDR3 is CASSLDIHRGVKFF. In DNA, the CDR3 is TGTGCCAGCAGCTTAGATATTCACCGTGGTGTGAAGTTCTTC.

This clone was seen a few times. V and J are TRBV7-6 and TRBJ2-7, with TRBD1 matching over 9 bases. The V segment lost 0 bases and the J segment 1 base; nucleotides outside the gene matches: 4. Germline loops: CDR1 SGHVS, CDR2 FNYEAQ. This CDR3 contains 16 residues. CDR3 region: CASSLAPGTGSYEQYF. In nucleotides, the CDR3 is TGTGCCAGCAGCTTAGCTCCCGGGACAGGGTCCTACGAGCAGTACTTC.

This clone was seen more than once but under ten times. The rearrangement joins TRBV12-5 to TRBJ2-3; the D gene could be TRBD1 or TRBD2 (5 bases each). V lost 0 bases, J lost 1 base, and 11 bases lay in between. Germline CDR1 reads LGHNT; CDR2 reads FRNRAP. This CDR3 has 16 amino acids. The CDR3 nucleotides read TGTGCTAGTGGTTTGGTACTGAGGGGACGCACAGATACGCAGTATTTT. Its protein is CASGLVLRGRTDTQYF.

The J gene is TRBJ1-5, the V gene TRBV28; D remains unclear. V was trimmed by 10 bases and J by 4 bases, leaving 14 bases between them. CDR1 and CDR2 from the germline V gene are MDHEN and SYDVKM. The length of the CDR3 is 13 residues. CDR3 sequence (DNA): TGTGCCACCTTAAGGGAGGGAAATCAGCCCCAGCATTTT. Residues: CATLREGNQPQHF. Full variable domain (rest looked up from reference TRBV28 and TRBJ1-5): DVKVTQSSRYLVKRTGEKVFLECVQDMDHENMFWYRQDPGLGLRLIYFSYDVKMKEKGDIPEGYSVSREKKERFSLILESASTNQTSMYLCATLREGNQPQHFGDGTRLSIL.

The chain recombines TRBV10-3 with TRBJ2-5, with D perhaps TRBD2 (5 bases). Germline values: CDR1 ENHRY, CDR2 SYGVKD. The V and J ends lost 5 bases and 5 bases respectively, with 21 bases between them. The CDR3 is made up of 16 amino acids. Here the CDR3 reads CAISSGGFRLGETQYF. The CDR3 DNA reads TGTGCCATCAGTTCTGGCGGGTTTCGCTTAGGGGAGACCCAGTACTTC.

This chain joins TRBV5-4 and TRBJ2-1; 8 bases line up with TRBD1. With 4 bases clipped from V and 13 bases from J, the junction kept 13 bases outside the gene matches. CDR1 is SGHNT, CDR2 YYREEE, per germline (reference sequence). This CDR3 is built from 14 residues. Here the CDR3 reads CASSQEGPTGVQFF. In nucleotides, the CDR3 is TGTGCCAGCAGCCAAGAAGGTCCGACAGGGGTACAGTTCTTC.

This clone was detected only a few times. V is TRBV23-1 and J is TRBJ1-6; 10 bases fit TRBD1. TRBV23-1 is an open reading frame, and its role is uncertain. The CDR3 runs 15 residues. J was trimmed by 8 bases and V by 3 bases; bases with no gene match: 4. The CDR3 nucleotides are TGCGCCAGCAGTCAGGACAGGGGGTGGGATTCACCCCTCCACTTT. It is translated as CASSQDRGWDSPLHF.